This TCR beta chain was profiled in a study of beta chain features in type 1 diabetes. All of the isolated RNA was reverse transcribed, so expressed TCRB transcripts were sequenced. Sequencing used immunoSEQ multiplex PCR; TCRdb keeps in-frame clones, though not all of them. The sample contains tens of thousands of clones, roughly 50% of which appear only once. Germline CDR1 is MNHEY and CDR2 is SVGAGI. The CDR3 consists of 16 residues. Trimming took 4 bases from V and 2 from J; bases not matched to a gene: 10. The study, taken as a whole, reports: Shorter TCRB CDR3s, moderately but significantly so, marked every one of the four CD4+ subsets in Type 1 diabetes patients. Fewer insertions but more deletions were seen at VDJ junctions in type 1 diabetes patients.

Remarks on this clone: Antigen: not known.

The clonotype comes from a man aged 25 to 45 with type 1 diabetes. Sequences were obtained from stem cell memory CD4+ T cells from blood. The chain links TRBV6-5 to TRBJ2-7, with 8 bases fitting TRBD1. This CDR3 reads CASSSPRQGRTYEQYF. The CDR3, as DNA: TGTGCCAGCAGTTCCCCACGACAGGGGCGAACCTACGAGCAGTACTTC.